This TCR beta chain appears in the sequencing data of a study of control samples from healthy donors and cancer patients. CDR3 size: 15 residues. With 2 bases clipped from V and 4 bases from J, the junction kept 4 bases outside the gene matches. Germline V CDR1 and CDR2: ENHRY, SYGVKD. Here immunoSEQ multiplex PCR was the method, and the copy in TCRdb shows in-frame clones only, minus some. The sample carries about 130,000 clones, 85% to 95% recorded once. The source material was PBMCs. V is TRBV10-3 and J is TRBJ2-1, with 8 positions matching TRBD2. This TCR derives from an older man with head and neck cancer. CDR3 bases: TGTGCCATCAGTGAGCGGGAGGGAGTTTACAATGAGCAGTTCTTC. Residues: CAISEREGVYNEQFF.